The T cell receptor beta chain under discussion was sequenced for a study of blood T cell repertoires in COVID-19 (dated by TCRdb to about 2020). Context from the whole study: Collaborator samples came from the United States, Italy and Spain and covered acute and convalescent phases of COVID-19. The samples were drawn from two sources: the first 160 participants of the ongoing ImmuneRACE study, and fewer than 1,500 subjects contributed by 6 global collaborators. The repertoires were made available in a free public database intended to serve as a resource for research on the immune response to SARS-CoV-2. Subjects who had been exposed to COVID-19, were actively infected with it, or had recovered from it provided the deeply sampled blood TCRbeta repertoires that made up the dataset. A de-identified subject ID, COVID-19 status, age in years and sex were almost always included in the sample metadata. Where HLA class I and class II types were available, the types were taken from metadata supplied by the sample provider, not from assay-based typing. The material from the prospective study consisted of cDNA or gDNA derived from T cells, B-cell-depleted T cells, or PBMCs. General conclusions and limits of the study: How much clinical and demographic metadata was included differed by source and by participant, and the metadata was provided uncurated.

The CDR3 covers 12 residues, taking in both the cysteine and the phenylalanine. The read is trimmed to its CDR3 DNA, 36 bases read in frame from base 1. Per the germline V gene, MNHEY is the CDR1 and SVGAGI is the CDR2. V is reduced by 10 bases and J by 7 bases, leaving a spacing of 16 bases between them. Participants in the prospective study were enrolled through a virtual design, were aged about 18 to 90 years, and lived in some 24 United States geographic areas. Cohort assignment in the prospective study relied on participant-reported clinical history from a screening survey and a study questionnaire. In the prospective study, mobile phlebotomists collected whole blood, serum and a nasopharyngeal or oropharyngeal swab from each participant. Prospective study participants could optionally give additional blood draws and questionnaires over a roughly two-month period. Blood samples from the prospective study were shipped frozen or at room temperature prior to DNA extraction.

This clone was recorded once. No antigen is known for it. Base qualities were left out, and no much larger clone turns up one base away. TCRbeta CDR3 regions were amplified from genomic DNA by means of the immunoSEQ Assay, a bias-controlled multiplex PCR. The authors processed their data as follows. Within the assay, amplification of reference gene primers was used to estimate how many nucleated cells each sample contained. To quantify the absolute abundance of each unique TCRbeta CDR3 rearrangement, sequence reads were collapsed and filtered. For each sample, productive Simpson clonality was calculated as the square root of Simpson's diversity index across productive rearrangements. Imported from immuneACCESS, the table was reduced by TCRdb to in-frame sequences with V and J called. These copies leave out some clones; in studies compared against another copy, an unresolved V gene accounts for under half, and the cause of the remainder is not known. Clone size and V and J calls were adopted from that table, with D and trimming inferred from the DNA. The sample includes over 250,000 clones, with around 84% observed a single time. The top ten hold approximately 4.3% of the sample.

The sequenced sample consisted of PBMCs or T cells enriched from blood (not recorded which). The clonotype was recovered from a man aged 30-40 years with acute COVID-19. The chain uses TRBV6-5 and TRBJ1-1, and possibly TRBD1, on 5 matching bases. The bases read TGTGCCATACGACAGTTAACAGATGAAGCTTTCTTT. Its amino acids are CAIRQLTDEAFF.